Each of the 6 T cell receptor beta chains below was sequenced from the same sample in a study of blood T cell repertoires in COVID-19. TCRdb keeps only in-frame clones here, not all; method: immunoSEQ multiplex PCR. This repertoire shows about 180,000 clones, 75% to 80% found once; its top ten account for roughly 28%. Sequencing input: peripheral blood. These receptors all stem from a woman aged 65 to 85 with acute or convalescent COVID-19.

The chain joins TRBV5-1 to TRBJ2-5; 9 nucleotides agree with TRBD1. Germline V gene lookup returns CDR1 SGHRS and CDR2 YFSETQ. V shed 5 bases and J 4 bases; nucleotides not matched to a gene: 6. The CDR3 runs 14 residues. CDR3 region: CASSPGTGRETQYF. CDR3 coding DNA: TGCGCCAGCAGTCCCGGGACAGGGAGAGAGACCCAGTACTTC. Variable domain in full (rest from reference TRBV5-1 and TRBJ2-5): KAGVTQTPRYLIKTRGQQVTLSCSPISGHRSVSWYQQTPGQGLQFLFEYFSETQRNKGNFPGRFSGRQFSNSRSEMNVSTLELGDSALYLCASSPGTGRETQYFGPGTRLLVL.

The chain recombines TRBV2 with TRBJ2-1; D is perhaps TRBD2 (6 bases). V gave up 5 bases and J gave up 8 bases, with 16 bases separating them. This CDR3 comprises 14 residues. Germline V gene sequence: CDR1 SNHLY, CDR2 FYNNEI. The CDR3 here is CASSRTKGLDEQFF. CDR3 sequence (DNA): TGTGCCAGCAGTCGGACTAAAGGTCTGGATGAGCAGTTCTTC. Using reference TRBV2 and TRBJ2-1 for the parts outside the CDR3, the full variable domain is EPEVTQTPSHQVTQMGQEVILRCVPISNHLYFYWYRQILGQKVEFLVSFYNNEISEKSEIFDDQFSVERPDGSNFTLKIRSTKLEDSAMYFCASSRTKGLDEQFFGPGTRLTVL.

The rearrangement joins TRBV4-1 to TRBJ2-3, with D perhaps TRBD1 (6 bases). Germline assignment: CDR1 MGHRA and CDR2 YSYEKL. This CDR3 is built from 14 residues. The V end lost 0 bases, the J end lost 9 bases, and 13 bases lay between the germline ends. CDR3 nucleotides: TGCGCCAGCAGCCAAGATCCAGGGGTGATGACGCAGTATTTT. This sequence encodes CASSQDPGVMTQYF.

This chain links TRBV6-5 with TRBJ2-3, with D possibly TRBD2 on 5 matching bases. Germline values: CDR1 MNHEY, CDR2 SVGAGI. V lost 1 base, J lost 2 bases, and 10 bases lay in between. The CDR3 covers 15 residues. The CDR3 DNA reads as TGTGCCAGCAGTTACTACGCGGGCATCACAGATACGCAGTATTTT. This translates into CASSYYAGITDTQYF.

CDR3 sequence: CASSQLAGGVGYNEQFF. The CDR3 DNA reads as TGCGCCAGCAGCCAACTAGCGGGAGGGGTCGGCTACAATGAGCAGTTCTTC. The rearrangement links TRBV4-1 to TRBJ2-1; 12 bases agree with TRBD2. CDR1 and CDR2 (germline): MGHRA, YSYEKL. The CDR3 extends over 17 amino acids. After removal of 2 bases from V and 3 bases from J, the junction contained 5 bases not matched to a gene.

The CDR3 nucleotides are TGTGCCAGTAGGGGGGAGGGACAAGAGACCCAGTACTTC. Residues: CASRGEGQETQYF. V and J are TRBV19 and TRBJ2-5; TRBD2 matches at 7 bases. V lost 6 bases to trimming and J lost 2 bases; unmatched junction nucleotides: 3. This CDR3 region has 13 residues. Germline V CDR1 and CDR2: LNHDA, SQIVND (reference sequence).